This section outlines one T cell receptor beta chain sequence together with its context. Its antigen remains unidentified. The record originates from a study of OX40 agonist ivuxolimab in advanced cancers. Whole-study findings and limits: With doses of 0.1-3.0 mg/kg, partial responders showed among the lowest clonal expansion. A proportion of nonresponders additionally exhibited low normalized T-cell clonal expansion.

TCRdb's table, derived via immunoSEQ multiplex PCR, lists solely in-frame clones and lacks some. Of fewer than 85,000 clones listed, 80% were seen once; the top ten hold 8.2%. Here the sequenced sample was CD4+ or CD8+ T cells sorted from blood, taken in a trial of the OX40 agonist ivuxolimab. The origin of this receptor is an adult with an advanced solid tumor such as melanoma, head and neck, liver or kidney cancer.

CDR3 coding DNA: TGTGCCAGCAGCTTAAGGGGGGCGCGGGATGAAAAACTGTTTTTT. As protein: CASSLRGARDEKLFF. This chain uses TRBV7-7 with TRBJ1-4; TRBD1 might be the D (6 bases). V lost 2 bases to trimming and J lost 6 bases, with 13 bases between them. This CDR3 is 15 amino acids long. CDR1 is SSHAT and CDR2 is FNYEAQ in the germline V gene (reference sequence). The variable domain in full, with the rest retrieved from reference TRBV7-7 and TRBJ1-4, is GAGVSQSPRYKVTKRGQDVTLRCDPISSHATLYWYQQALGQGPEFLTYFNYEAQPDKSGLPSDRFSAERPEGSISTLTIQRTEQRDSAMYRCASSLRGARDEKLFFGSGTQLSVL.